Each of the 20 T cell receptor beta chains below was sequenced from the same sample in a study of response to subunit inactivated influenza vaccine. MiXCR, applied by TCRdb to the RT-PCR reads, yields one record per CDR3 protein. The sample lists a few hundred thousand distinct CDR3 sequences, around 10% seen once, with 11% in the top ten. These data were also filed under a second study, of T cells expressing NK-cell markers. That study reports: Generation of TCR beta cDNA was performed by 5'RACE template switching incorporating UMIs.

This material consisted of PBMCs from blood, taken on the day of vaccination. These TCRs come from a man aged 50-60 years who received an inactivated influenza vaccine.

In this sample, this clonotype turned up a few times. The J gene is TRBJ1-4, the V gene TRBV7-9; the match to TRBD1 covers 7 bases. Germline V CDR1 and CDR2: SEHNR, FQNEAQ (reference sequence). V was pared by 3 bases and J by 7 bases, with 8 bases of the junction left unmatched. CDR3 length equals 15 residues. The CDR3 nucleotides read TGTGCCAGCAGCTTCAAAGGGGGCGTCGGTGAAAAACTGTTTTTT. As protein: CASSFKGGVGEKLFF.

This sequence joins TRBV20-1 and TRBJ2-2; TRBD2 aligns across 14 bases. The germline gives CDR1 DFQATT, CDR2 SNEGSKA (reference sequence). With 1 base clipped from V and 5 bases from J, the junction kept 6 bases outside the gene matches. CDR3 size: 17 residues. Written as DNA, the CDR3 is TGCAGTGCTAGAGGGACTAGCGGGAGGTCCGGGACCGGGGAGCTGTTTTTT. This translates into CSARGTSGRSGTGELFF.

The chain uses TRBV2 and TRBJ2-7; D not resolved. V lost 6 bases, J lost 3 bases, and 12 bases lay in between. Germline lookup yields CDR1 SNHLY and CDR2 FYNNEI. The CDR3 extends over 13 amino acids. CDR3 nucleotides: TGTGCCAGCAGGACACATGGGGACTACGAGCAGTACTTC. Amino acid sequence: CASRTHGDYEQYF.

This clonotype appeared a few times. The CDR3 sequence is CAISEKRERYEQYF. In nucleotides, the CDR3 is TGTGCCATCAGTGAGAAGCGGGAGAGATACGAGCAGTACTTC. This chain links TRBV10-3 with TRBJ2-7; 8 bases fit TRBD2. Looked up from germline, CDR1 is ENHRY and CDR2 is SYGVKD. After removal of 2 bases from V and 4 bases from J, the junction contained 4 bases not matched to a gene. The CDR3 is made up of 14 amino acids.

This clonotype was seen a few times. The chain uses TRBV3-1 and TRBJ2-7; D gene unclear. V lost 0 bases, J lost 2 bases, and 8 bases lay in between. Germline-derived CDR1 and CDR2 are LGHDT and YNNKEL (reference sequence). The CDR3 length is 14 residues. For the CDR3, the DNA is TGTGCCAGCAGCCAAGATAAGTATCCCTACGAGCAGTACTTC. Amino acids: CASSQDKYPYEQYF.

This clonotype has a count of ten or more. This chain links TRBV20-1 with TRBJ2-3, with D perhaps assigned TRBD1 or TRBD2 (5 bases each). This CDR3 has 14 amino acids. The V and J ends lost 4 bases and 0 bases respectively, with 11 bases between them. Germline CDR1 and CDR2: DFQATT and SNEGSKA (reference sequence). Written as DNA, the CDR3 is TGCAGTGCTAAAAGGGGCGGGAGCACAGATACGCAGTATTTT. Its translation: CSAKRGGSTDTQYF.

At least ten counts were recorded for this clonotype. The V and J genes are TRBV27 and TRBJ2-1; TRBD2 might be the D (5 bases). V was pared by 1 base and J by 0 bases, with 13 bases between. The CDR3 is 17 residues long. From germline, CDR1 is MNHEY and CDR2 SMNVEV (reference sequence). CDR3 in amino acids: CASSLFQPGDSYNEQFF. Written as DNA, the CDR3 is TGTGCCAGCAGTTTATTTCAGCCCGGGGACTCCTACAATGAGCAGTTCTTC.

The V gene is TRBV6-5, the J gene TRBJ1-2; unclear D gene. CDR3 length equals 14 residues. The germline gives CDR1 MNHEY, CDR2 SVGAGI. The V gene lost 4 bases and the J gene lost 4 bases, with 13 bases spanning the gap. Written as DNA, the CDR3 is TGTGCCAGCAGTTCCCCGTCCGGCGTCTATGGCTACACCTTC. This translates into CASSSPSGVYGYTF.

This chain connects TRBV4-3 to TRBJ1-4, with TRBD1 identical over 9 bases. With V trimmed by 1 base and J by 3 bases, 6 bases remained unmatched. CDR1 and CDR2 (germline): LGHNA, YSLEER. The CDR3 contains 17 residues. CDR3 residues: CASSQAIGTGPNEKLFF. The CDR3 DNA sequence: TGCGCCAGCAGCCAAGCCATAGGGACAGGGCCTAATGAAAAACTGTTTTTT.

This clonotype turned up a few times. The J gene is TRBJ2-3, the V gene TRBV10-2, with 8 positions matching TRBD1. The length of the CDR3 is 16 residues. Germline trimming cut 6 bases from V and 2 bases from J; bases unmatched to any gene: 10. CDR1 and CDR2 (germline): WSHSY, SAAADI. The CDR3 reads CASRSRDRLLTDTQYF. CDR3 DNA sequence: TGCGCCAGCAGGAGCCGGGACAGGCTTCTCACAGATACGCAGTATTTT.

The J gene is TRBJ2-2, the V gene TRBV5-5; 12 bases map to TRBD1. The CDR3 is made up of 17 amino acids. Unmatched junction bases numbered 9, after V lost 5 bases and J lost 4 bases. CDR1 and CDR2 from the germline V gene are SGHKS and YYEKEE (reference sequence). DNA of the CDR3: TGTGCCAGCAGGCTACCGGGACAGGGGGCCGTCACCGGGGAGCTGTTTTTT. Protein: CASRLPGQGAVTGELFF.

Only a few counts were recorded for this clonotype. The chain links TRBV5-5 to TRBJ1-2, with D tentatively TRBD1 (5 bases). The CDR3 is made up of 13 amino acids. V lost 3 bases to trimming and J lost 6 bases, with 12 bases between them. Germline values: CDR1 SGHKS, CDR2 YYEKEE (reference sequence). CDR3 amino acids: CASSSFAGDGYTF. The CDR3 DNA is TGTGCCAGCAGCTCCTTTGCGGGGGATGGCTACACCTTC.

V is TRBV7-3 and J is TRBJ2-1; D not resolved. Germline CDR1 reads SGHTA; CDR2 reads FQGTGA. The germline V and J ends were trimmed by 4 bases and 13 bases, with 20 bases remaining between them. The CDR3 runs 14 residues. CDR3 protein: CASSSSWVAGPQFF. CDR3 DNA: TGTGCCAGCAGCTCCTCGTGGGTAGCCGGGCCACAGTTCTTC.

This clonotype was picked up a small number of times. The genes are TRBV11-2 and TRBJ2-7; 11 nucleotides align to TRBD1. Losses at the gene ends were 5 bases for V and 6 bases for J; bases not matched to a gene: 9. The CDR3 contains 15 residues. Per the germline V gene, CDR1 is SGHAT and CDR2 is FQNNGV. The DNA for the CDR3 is TGTGCCAGCAGCCCACGGACAGGGGGCTTTGGCGAGCAGTACTTC. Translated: CASSPRTGGFGEQYF.

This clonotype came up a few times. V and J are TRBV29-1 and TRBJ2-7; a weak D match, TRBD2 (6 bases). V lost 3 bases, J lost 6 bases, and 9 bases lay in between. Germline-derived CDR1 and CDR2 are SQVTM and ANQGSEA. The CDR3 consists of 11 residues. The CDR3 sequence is CSVERGGEQYF. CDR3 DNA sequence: TGCAGCGTTGAGCGGGGAGGCGAGCAGTACTTC.

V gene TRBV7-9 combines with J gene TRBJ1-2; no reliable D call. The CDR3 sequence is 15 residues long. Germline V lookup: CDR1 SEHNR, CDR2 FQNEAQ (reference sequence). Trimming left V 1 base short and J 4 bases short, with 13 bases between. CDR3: CASSLDVSWSYGYTF. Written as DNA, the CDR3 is TGTGCCAGCAGCTTAGACGTCAGTTGGTCCTATGGCTACACCTTC. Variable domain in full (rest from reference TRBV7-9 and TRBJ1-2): DTGVSQNPRHKITKRGQNVTFRCDPISEHNRLYWYRQTLGQGPEFLTYFQNEAQLEKSRLLSDRFSAERPKGSFSTLEIQRTEQGDSAMYLCASSLDVSWSYGYTFGSGTRLTVV.

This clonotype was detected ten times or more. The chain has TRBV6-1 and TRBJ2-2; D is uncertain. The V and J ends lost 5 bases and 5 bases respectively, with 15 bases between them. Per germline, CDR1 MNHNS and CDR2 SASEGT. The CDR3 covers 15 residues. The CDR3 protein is CASSPLNAGTGELFF. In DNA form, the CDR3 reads TGTGCCAGCAGTCCACTGAATGCTGGAACCGGGGAGCTGTTTTTT.

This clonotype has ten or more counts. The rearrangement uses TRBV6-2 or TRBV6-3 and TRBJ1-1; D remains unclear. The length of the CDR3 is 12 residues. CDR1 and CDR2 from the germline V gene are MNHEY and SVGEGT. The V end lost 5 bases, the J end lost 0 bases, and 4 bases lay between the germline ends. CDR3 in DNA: TGTGCCAGCAGTACCGTGAACACTGAAGCTTTCTTT. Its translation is CASSTVNTEAFF.

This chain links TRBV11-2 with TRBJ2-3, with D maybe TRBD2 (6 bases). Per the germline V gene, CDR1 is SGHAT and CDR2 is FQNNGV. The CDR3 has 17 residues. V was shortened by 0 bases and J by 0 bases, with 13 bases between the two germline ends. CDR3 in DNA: TGTGCCAGCAGCTTAGAGTTGGCGGGATTTAGCACAGATACGCAGTATTTT. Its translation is CASSLELAGFSTDTQYF. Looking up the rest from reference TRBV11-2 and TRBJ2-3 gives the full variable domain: EAGVAQSPRYKIIEKRQSVAFWCNPISGHATLYWYQQILGQGPKLLIQFQNNGVVDDSQLPKDRFSAERLKGVDSTLKIQPAKLEDSAVYLCASSLELAGFSTDTQYFGPGTRLTVL.

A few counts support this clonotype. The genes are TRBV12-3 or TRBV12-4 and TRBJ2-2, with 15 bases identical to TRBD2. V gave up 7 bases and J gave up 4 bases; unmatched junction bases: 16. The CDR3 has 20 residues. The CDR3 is CASTLLRGTSGRSGTGELFF. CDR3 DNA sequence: TGTGCCAGCACCCTTCTCCGGGGGACTAGCGGGAGGTCGGGCACCGGGGAGCTGTTTTTT.